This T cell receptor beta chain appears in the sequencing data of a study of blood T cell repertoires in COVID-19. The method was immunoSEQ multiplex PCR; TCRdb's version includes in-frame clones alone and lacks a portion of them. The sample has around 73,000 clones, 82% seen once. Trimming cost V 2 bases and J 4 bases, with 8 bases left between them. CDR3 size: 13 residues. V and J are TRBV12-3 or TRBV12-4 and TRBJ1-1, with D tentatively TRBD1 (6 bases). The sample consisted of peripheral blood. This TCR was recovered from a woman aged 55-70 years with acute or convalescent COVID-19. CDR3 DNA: TGTGCCAGCAGTTTAACAGGGACCACTGAAGCTTTCTTT. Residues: CASSLTGTTEAFF.